These 31 T cell receptor beta chains came from one sample sequenced in a study of glioma-infiltrating T cells after dendritic cell vaccination. The repertoire was sequenced with immunoSEQ multiplex PCR; TCRdb's copy has only in-frame clones and lacks some. Among about 67,000 clones listed, approximately 80% were seen once. Sample: blood, taken before dendritic cell vaccination. These receptors originate from a human donor with glioblastoma.

On this clone: The same CDR3 arises from other DNA sequences in this sample as well. The chain is built from TRBV30 and TRBJ2-3, with D unresolved. This CDR3 spans 13 amino acids. Germline V gene sequence: CDR1 GTSNPN, CDR2 SVGIG (reference sequence). Trimming pared 1 base from V and 0 bases from J, leaving 5 bases between. The CDR3 sequence: CAWSGASTDTQYF. CDR3 DNA: TGTGCCTGGAGTGGGGCCAGCACAGATACGCAGTATTTT.

The chain joins TRBV19 to TRBJ1-6; D gene ambiguous. The germline V and J ends were trimmed by 6 bases and 0 bases, with 6 bases remaining between them. Germline V gene data show CDR1 as LNHDA and CDR2 as SQIVND (reference sequence). The CDR3 totals 14 residues. The CDR3 region has the DNA TGTGCCAGTAGACTGAGCTCCTATAATTCACCCCTCCACTTT. Protein sequence: CASRLSSYNSPLHF. The variable domain in full, completed from reference TRBV19 and TRBJ1-6, reads DGGITQSPKYLFRKEGQNVTLSCEQNLNHDAMYWYRQDPGQGLRLIYYSQIVNDFQKGDIAEGYSVSREKKESFPLTVTSAQKNPTAFYLCASRLSSYNSPLHFGNGTRLTVT.

This clone showed up just a few times. V usage is TRBV5-1 and J usage is TRBJ2-7; TRBD2 aligns across 8 bases. This CDR3 has 15 amino acids. Germline CDR1 reads SGHRS; CDR2 reads YFSETQ. With V trimmed by 4 bases and J by 3 bases, 9 bases remained unmatched. The CDR3 DNA reads as TGCGCCAGCAGCCGTGGCAGCAGCGGGAGCTACGAGCAGTACTTC. The encoded protein is CASSRGSSGSYEQYF. Using reference TRBV5-1 and TRBJ2-7 for the parts outside the CDR3, the full variable domain is KAGVTQTPRYLIKTRGQQVTLSCSPISGHRSVSWYQQTPGQGLQFLFEYFSETQRNKGNFPGRFSGRQFSNSRSEMNVSTLELGDSALYLCASSRGSSGSYEQYFGPGTRLTVT.

The rearrangement uses TRBV25-1 and TRBJ1-1, with D uncertain. CDR3 length: 14 amino acids. From germline, CDR1 is MGHDK and CDR2 SYGVNS. V gave up 1 base and J gave up 3 bases, with 9 bases separating them. The CDR3 bases are TGTGCCAGCAGTGAATCGGGGAGGGACACTGAAGCTTTCTTT. This translates into CASSESGRDTEAFF.

The chain employs TRBV6-6 and TRBJ2-5; 10 bases are shared with TRBD2. The CDR3 is 14 residues long. Germline values: CDR1 MNHNY, CDR2 SVGAGI (reference sequence). Germline trimming cut 6 bases from V and 1 base from J; bases unmatched to any gene: 2. The CDR3 protein is CASRSSGGQETQYF. For the CDR3, the DNA is TGTGCCAGCAGGTCTAGCGGGGGCCAAGAGACCCAGTACTTC.

J is TRBJ2-1 and V is TRBV6-5, with 12 bases lining up with TRBD2. The V gene end was trimmed by 4 bases and the J gene end by 6 bases; junction bases not matched to a gene: 7. The CDR3 length is 16 residues. CDR1 is MNHEY, CDR2 SVGAGI, per germline. The CDR3: CASSSLAGGHGNEQFF. CDR3 in DNA: TGTGCCAGCAGTTCCCTAGCGGGGGGGCATGGCAATGAGCAGTTCTTC.

This rearrangement joins TRBV9 to TRBJ2-7; D may be TRBD2 (5 bases). The germline V gene encodes CDR1 SGDLS and CDR2 YYNGEE. V gave up 0 bases and J gave up 3 bases, with 10 bases separating them. The CDR3 is made up of 14 amino acids. The CDR3 region is CASSVGARDYEQYF. The CDR3 DNA reads as TGTGCCAGCAGCGTAGGGGCACGGGACTACGAGCAGTACTTC.

V gene TRBV5-6 combines with J gene TRBJ2-1, with TRBD2 matching 13 bases. V lost 3 bases to trimming and J lost 5 bases; unmatched junction nucleotides: 5. This CDR3 is 16 amino acids long. Germline CDR1 SGHDT, CDR2 YYEEEE. DNA of the CDR3: TGTGCCAGCAGCTGGGGACTAGCGGGGTTTGACAATGAGCAGTTCTTC. As protein: CASSWGLAGFDNEQFF.

This rearrangement joins TRBV5-1 to TRBJ1-2, with D perhaps TRBD1 (5 bases). This CDR3 has 13 amino acids. The germline gives CDR1 SGHRS, CDR2 YFSETQ. The V and J ends lost 8 bases and 2 bases respectively, with 13 bases between them. The CDR3 bases are TGCGCCAGTCGGGAGACAGACAACTATGGCTACACCTTC. This sequence encodes CASRETDNYGYTF.

This sequence joins TRBV19 and TRBJ1-5; D gene unclear. This CDR3 contains 14 residues. V lost 3 bases and J lost 4, with 10 bases in between. CDR1 is LNHDA, CDR2 SQIVND, per germline (reference sequence). The CDR3: CASSIRGGNQPQHF. CDR3 nucleotides: TGTGCCAGTAGTATCCGGGGTGGTAATCAGCCCCAGCATTTT.

The J gene is TRBJ1-5, the V gene TRBV7-2, with TRBD1 as a possible D gene (5 bases). The CDR3 has 16 amino acids. V lost 2 bases and J lost 4, with 15 bases in between. Per germline, CDR1 SGHTA and CDR2 FQGNSA. CDR3 DNA: TGTGCCAGCAGCTTATATGCGGGAGAGGGGAATCAGCCCCAGCATTTT. Amino acids: CASSLYAGEGNQPQHF.

The chain uses TRBV18 and TRBJ1-5; TRBD1 aligns across 10 bases. J gave up 4 bases and V 3 bases, and 3 bases lay outside the gene matches. This CDR3 comprises 15 residues. CDR1 is KGHSH, CDR2 LQKENI, per germline. The CDR3 here is CASSPDRGPNQPQHF. Here the CDR3 DNA reads TGTGCCAGCTCACCCGACAGGGGGCCGAATCAGCCCCAGCATTTT.

The V and J genes are TRBV19 and TRBJ1-5; possible D gene TRBD1, 5 bases. From germline, CDR1 is LNHDA and CDR2 SQIVND (reference sequence). This CDR3 is built from 15 residues. The V end lost 6 bases, the J end lost 6 bases, and 18 bases lay between the germline ends. The CDR3 coding sequence is TGTGCCAGTAGGCGCGGTGGGGGGAGAGGTCAGCCCCAGCATTTT. Residues: CASRRGGGRGQPQHF. The full variable domain, with the rest looked up from reference TRBV19 and TRBJ1-5, is DGGITQSPKYLFRKEGQNVTLSCEQNLNHDAMYWYRQDPGQGLRLIYYSQIVNDFQKGDIAEGYSVSREKKESFPLTVTSAQKNPTAFYLCASRRGGGRGQPQHFGDGTRLSIL.

This clone has just one count. The V and J genes are TRBV5-1 and TRBJ1-1, with 10 positions matching TRBD1. CDR3 length: 15 amino acids. V was clipped by 2 bases and J by 0 bases; unmatched bases: 1. Germline V gene lookup returns CDR1 SGHRS and CDR2 YFSETQ. The CDR3 loop is CASSFGTGVNTEAFF. The CDR3, as DNA: TGCGCCAGCAGCTTCGGGACAGGGGTGAACACTGAAGCTTTCTTT.

This chain uses TRBV11-2 with TRBJ2-3; 11 nucleotides align to TRBD2. Germline CDR1 and CDR2: SGHAT and FQNNGV. The CDR3 is 16 amino acids. Germline trimming cut 0 bases from V and 5 bases from J; bases unmatched to any gene: 4. In DNA, the CDR3 is TGTGCCAGCAGCTTAGACCCAGGGACTAGCGGAGATACGCAGTATTTT. Its translation: CASSLDPGTSGDTQYF.

V gene TRBV11-2 combines with J gene TRBJ1-5; maybe TRBD1 (5 bases). The CDR3 spans 15 residues. Germline CDR1 is SGHAT and CDR2 is FQNNGV. The V end was cut by 6 bases, the J end by 2 bases, with 14 bases between. This CDR3 is CASSPDGGGNQPQHF. In nucleotides, the CDR3 is TGTGCCAGCAGTCCGGACGGGGGTGGCAATCAGCCCCAGCATTTT.

The gene calls are TRBV29-1 and TRBJ2-5; D is possibly TRBD2 (5 bases). CDR3 size: 14 residues. Trimming stripped 5 bases from V and 6 bases from J, with 19 bases between. Germline V gene lookup returns CDR1 SQVTM and CDR2 ANQGSEA. CDR3 sequence reads: CSVHSESLKKTQYF. CDR3 nucleotide sequence: TGCAGCGTTCATAGCGAGAGTCTGAAAAAGACCCAGTACTTC.

The chain employs TRBV2 and TRBJ2-1; no firm D call. The CDR3 is 15 residues long. In germline, CDR1 is SNHLY, CDR2 FYNNEI. V dropped 6 bases and J dropped 3 bases, with 15 bases sitting between them. The CDR3 here is CASSRQDPSYNEQFF. As DNA, the CDR3 is TGTGCCAGCAGCCGACAAGACCCGAGCTACAATGAGCAGTTCTTC.

The gene calls are TRBV6-1 and TRBJ1-2; TRBD1 matches at 9 bases. The trim removed 7 bases at V and 8 bases at J, leaving 8 bases unmatched. The CDR3 spans 13 residues. Germline lookup yields CDR1 MNHNS and CDR2 SASEGT. The CDR3 nucleotides are TGTGCCAGCATCAGGGACAGGGAAGGAGGCTACACCTTC. Protein product: CASIRDREGGYTF.

The V and J genes are TRBV19 and TRBJ1-6, with D possibly being TRBD1 (5 bases). The V and J ends lost 5 bases and 4 bases respectively, with 12 bases between them. CDR1 and CDR2 from the germline V gene are LNHDA and SQIVND (reference sequence). This CDR3 region has 15 residues. The CDR3 nucleotides read TGTGCCAGTAGTTCTCAGACAGCTTATAATTCACCCCTCCACTTT. Translation gives CASSSQTAYNSPLHF.

This chain links TRBV13 with TRBJ1-5, with 9 bases matching TRBD1. The trim removed 5 bases at V and 4 bases at J, leaving 9 bases unmatched. The CDR3 has 16 residues. CDR1 and CDR2 (germline): PRHDT, FYEKMQ (reference sequence). DNA for the CDR3: TGTGCCAGCAGCGCCTCCGCCGGGACAGGGAATCAGCCCCAGCATTTT. This gives the protein CASSASAGTGNQPQHF.

As regards this clone: This sample also contains other DNA sequences that code for the same CDR3. The chain has TRBV5-1 and TRBJ1-6; the D gene is possibly TRBD1 (6 bases). Germline V gene sequence: CDR1 SGHRS, CDR2 YFSETQ. V was clipped by 5 bases and J by 4 bases, with 16 bases between them. The CDR3 covers 16 residues. CDR3 residues: CASSSGQKLYNSPLHF. CDR3 sequence (DNA): TGCGCCAGCAGTTCAGGACAGAAGCTTTATAATTCACCCCTCCACTTT.

The V call is TRBV6-1, the J call TRBJ2-3; no clear D gene. Germline CDR1 is MNHNS and CDR2 is SASEGT. V lost 3 bases, J lost 6 bases, and 7 bases lay in between. This CDR3 contains 12 residues. The CDR3 nucleotides are TGTGCCAGCAGTGACACGGTGGATACGCAGTATTTT. It codes for CASSDTVDTQYF.

The V and J genes are TRBV2 and TRBJ1-1; maybe TRBD1 (6 bases). V lost 11 bases and J lost 1, with 14 bases in between. The germline V gene has CDR1 SNHLY and CDR2 FYNNEI. CDR3 length: 13 amino acids. The chain's CDR3 is CAPRRGTNTEAFF. The CDR3 coding sequence is TGTGCCCCCAGAAGGGGGACGAACACTGAAGCTTTCTTT.

The rearrangement joins TRBV18 to TRBJ1-5, with unresolved D. CDR3 length: 16 residues. Trimming took 1 base from V and 3 from J, leaving 13 bases between them. Germline loops: CDR1 KGHSH, CDR2 LQKENI. The CDR3 sequence is CASSPQSLSFNQPQHF. Here the CDR3 DNA reads TGTGCCAGCTCACCACAGAGTCTATCGTTCAATCAGCCCCAGCATTTT.

This chain connects TRBV7-2 to TRBJ2-5, with 8 bases fitting TRBD1. This CDR3 region has 14 residues. V trimming: 7 bases; J trimming: 4 bases; junction bases outside the gene matches: 8. The germline V gene has CDR1 SGHTA and CDR2 FQGNSA. Written as DNA, the CDR3 is TGTGCCAGCAACCTGGGACAGGATGCAGAGACCCAGTACTTC. The encoded protein is CASNLGQDAETQYF.

V and J are TRBV19 and TRBJ1-1, with a tentative D call TRBD1 (5 bases). V was shortened by 5 bases and J by 1 base, with 11 bases between the two germline ends. Germline V CDR1 and CDR2: LNHDA, SQIVND (reference sequence). The CDR3 contains 14 residues. The CDR3 nucleotides are TGTGCCAGTAGTGGACAAGTTGGGAACACTGAAGCTTTCTTT. Translated, it gives CASSGQVGNTEAFF.

The chain carries TRBV27 and TRBJ2-2; tentatively, D is TRBD1 (6 bases). CDR1 MNHEY and CDR2 SMNVEV come from the germline V gene (reference sequence). The CDR3 is made up of 15 amino acids. Trimming pared 7 bases from V and 3 bases from J, leaving 15 bases between. The chain's CDR3 is CASTTGQTHTGELFF. CDR3 nucleotides: TGTGCCAGCACCACAGGACAGACTCACACCGGGGAGCTGTTTTTT.

This chain connects TRBV30 to TRBJ2-7; 9 nucleotides agree with TRBD1. This CDR3 spans 12 amino acids. Germline values: CDR1 GTSNPN, CDR2 SVGIG (reference sequence). Trimming took 5 bases from V and 5 from J; bases not matched to a gene: 4. The CDR3 nucleotides read TGTGCCTGGGGGACAGGGTACGACGAGCAGTACTTC. Encoded protein: CAWGTGYDEQYF.

The V gene is TRBV4-3, the J gene TRBJ1-1, with no clear D. This CDR3 is 13 amino acids long. The germline CDR1 and CDR2 sequences are LGHNA and YSLEER. The V end lost 3 bases, the J end lost 7 bases, and 12 bases lay between the germline ends. The CDR3 here is CASSHFGADEAFF. The CDR3 nucleotides read TGCGCCAGCAGCCACTTCGGAGCAGATGAAGCTTTCTTT.

The chain couples TRBV5-4 to TRBJ2-3; the D is unclear. CDR1 is SGHNT, CDR2 YYREEE, per germline (reference sequence). Trimming removed 4 bases from V and 2 bases from J, with 14 bases in between. The CDR3 contains 15 residues. The CDR3 sequence is CASSLDGGYTDTQYF. The CDR3 coding sequence is TGTGCCAGCAGCCTGGACGGCGGATACACAGATACGCAGTATTTT.